The T cell receptor (beta chain) under discussion was sequenced for a study of blood T cell repertoires in COVID-19. Produced via immunoSEQ multiplex PCR; TCRdb's table is partial and in-frame only. The sample yields roughly 120,000 clones, roughly 80% seen once. The CDR3 is made up of 15 amino acids. Germline CDR1 reads SGHTA; CDR2 reads FQGNSA. With 1 base clipped from V and 7 bases from J, the junction kept 6 bases outside the gene matches. This clone was found once. The receptor was isolated from a man aged 65 to 79 with acute or convalescent COVID-19. Sequenced material: peripheral blood. The chain recombines TRBV7-2 with TRBJ1-5; 8 bases map to TRBD1. The CDR3 DNA reads as TGTGCCAGCAGCTTAGTGCAGGGGGCGGGACAGCCCCAGCATTTT. Its protein is CASSLVQGAGQPQHF.